This T cell receptor beta chain was sequenced in a study of shared clonotypes between healthy human individuals. Study-wide findings and caveats: Clonotypes not shared had lower generation probabilities than those common to all four donors. Rarefaction curves obtained for sorted subsets showed sequencing incomplete despite large depth. An expected dependence of interdonor clonotype sharing on sequencing depth was noted.

As to this clone: The antigen is undetermined.

Caucasian adults living in Nashville, Tennessee, provided all samples. Sequencing used immunoSEQ multiplex PCR; TCRdb keeps in-frame clones, though not all of them. The sample lists 2 million to 2.5 million clones, 92% occurring once. Germline assignment: CDR1 MNHNS and CDR2 SASEGT. The CDR3 is 13 amino acids. V was trimmed by 2 bases and J by 9 bases, leaving 13 bases between them. The chain has TRBV6-1 and TRBJ2-5; D is possibly TRBD1 or TRBD2 (6 bases each). The receptor's source is a man between 18 and 35 years old in good health. Some clones in this sample may be carry-over from other donors' samples. Source material: naive CD4+ T cells from PBMCs. As to subset: CD45RA+ positively selected. The CDR3 loop is CASSELVRGAQYF. CDR3 coding DNA: TGTGCCAGCAGTGAACTAGTTAGGGGGGCCCAGTACTTC.